This TCR beta chain was sequenced for a study of metastatic and nonmetastatic thyroid tumors. Study details: The comparison covered peripheral blood and tumor or nodule tissue in malignant and benign thyroid patients. Study results and caveats: Significantly greater TCR beta diversity was reportedly found in malignant thyroid tumors than in benign nodules (in blood and tumor).

The V end lost 0 bases, the J end lost 0 bases, and 21 bases lay between the germline ends. The germline V gene has CDR1 KGHSH and CDR2 LQKENI. This CDR3 has 20 amino acids. Every patient was untreated before thyroid surgery. This clone was observed at least ten times. Its specificity is unknown. Original handling: Clinicopathological groups supplied CDR3 differences that were used to build a distant-metastasis classifier for papillary thyroid cancer. TCRdb re-analyzed the PCR reads through MiXCR. None of the V and J calls come from the authors' own analysis; TCRdb made them. The profile shows approximately 69,000 clones, approximately 15% of them singletons.

This chain links TRBV18 with TRBJ2-4; D remains unclear. The origin of this receptor is a male donor with papillary thyroid cancer or a benign thyroid nodule (not recorded which). Some clones in this sample may be carry-over from other donors' samples. The sample taken for sequencing was blood. The chain's CDR3 is CASSPPLPHFTELAKNIQYF. In DNA form, the CDR3 reads TGTGCCAGCTCACCACCACTTCCACATTTTACAGAGCTAGCCAAAAACATTCAGTACTTC.